These 6 T cell receptor beta chains share one sample of origin, sequenced in a study of T cells after yellow fever vaccination. TCRdb re-called the 5' RACE reads with MiXCR, one entry per CDR3 protein. The sample lists 450,000 to 600,000 distinct CDR3 sequences; around a sixth were seen once. Here the sequenced sample was PBMCs, taken about 5 days after the first yellow fever vaccination. The origin of the receptors is a young man who received the YFV17D yellow fever vaccine.

This clonotype was counted many times. The chain has TRBV20-1 and TRBJ1-2; D gene uncertain. Between the trimmed V and J ends, which lost 6 bases and 6 bases, there was a span of 17 bases. The CDR3 is made up of 13 amino acids. CDR1 and CDR2 from the germline V gene are DFQATT and SNEGSKA (reference sequence). Here the CDR3 reads CSALMGRTDGYTF. The CDR3, as DNA: TGCAGTGCCCTGATGGGGAGGACGGATGGCTACACCTTC.

The table lists this clonotype with a count of one. The V gene is TRBV18, the J gene TRBJ1-2; D perhaps matches TRBD1 (5 bases). In germline, CDR1 is KGHSH, CDR2 LQKENI. V was shortened by 6 bases and J by 2 bases, with 16 bases between the two germline ends. This CDR3 has 15 residues. CDR3 DNA sequence: TGTGCCAGCTCGGACAAGGGGAGTCTAAACTATGGCTACACCTTC. As protein: CASSDKGSLNYGYTF.

This chain links TRBV27 with TRBJ1-5; D unclear. The length of the CDR3 is 14 residues. Germline CDR1 MNHEY, CDR2 SMNVEV (reference sequence). V was cut by 3 bases and J by 6 bases, with 12 bases left in between. CDR3 bases: TGTGCCAGCAGTTTTCGGGCGGGGAGTCAGCCCCAGCATTTT. Its translation is CASSFRAGSQPQHF.

The chain uses TRBV6-2 or TRBV6-3 and TRBJ1-2, with D perhaps matching TRBD1 (6 bases). The CDR3 is 16 residues long. The V gene's germline CDR1 is MNHEY and CDR2 SVGEGT. Trimming took off 6 bases at V and 2 bases at J, with 19 bases between the two ends. The CDR3 DNA reads TGTGCCAGCAGACGACGCCAGGGGCGGACGAACTATGGCTACACCTTC. Encoded protein: CASRRRQGRTNYGYTF.

In its sample, this clonotype was seen a few times. This rearrangement joins TRBV18 to TRBJ1-1, with D possibly matching TRBD1 (6 bases). The CDR3 totals 16 residues. CDR1 KGHSH and CDR2 LQKENI come from the germline V gene. Trimming removed 2 bases at V and 3 bases at J, with 16 bases between. The CDR3 bases are TGTGCCAGCTCACCAGCACAGGGACGTCGGGACACTGAAGCTTTCTTT. It yields the protein CASSPAQGRRDTEAFF.

This clonotype has at least ten counts. V and J are TRBV4-3 and TRBJ1-6, with a tentative D call TRBD1 (5 bases). The CDR3 length is 14 residues. Germline loops: CDR1 LGHNA, CDR2 YSLEER. The germline V and J ends were trimmed by 0 bases and 7 bases, with 7 bases remaining between them. CDR3 protein: CASSQDRANSPLHF. For the CDR3, the DNA is TGCGCCAGCAGCCAAGACAGGGCAAATTCACCCCTCCACTTT.